These T cell receptor beta chains were read from a single sample in a study of blood T cell repertoires in COVID-19. The table came from immunoSEQ multiplex PCR; TCRdb's copy has only in-frame clones and leaves some out. The table has under 110,000 clones, roughly 85% seen once. Sequenced sample: peripheral blood. The receptors derive from a woman in her sixties or seventies with active or convalescent COVID-19. Both conserved end residues are part of each CDR3. Fields, in order: D gene, J gene, clone size, V gene, CDR3 protein, CDR3 DNA. The D gene is left open where the match is weak. Not all rows give a size; the values are once, few, many and, for expanded clones, a class.

. | TRBJ2-5 | . | TRBV5-6 | CASSYLQRARETQYF | TGTGCCAGCAGCTACCTTCAGAGGGCCAGGGAGACCCAGTACTTC
TRBD1 | TRBJ1-1 | . | TRBV28 | CASSAPTGQAEAFF | TGTGCCAGCAGTGCACCGACAGGGCAGGCAGAAGCTTTCTTT
TRBD1 | TRBJ2-5 | . | TRBV5-8 | CASSSGQGAGQTQYF | TGTGCCAGCAGCTCGGGACAGGGGGCCGGTCAGACCCAGTACTTC
TRBD2 | TRBJ2-7 | . | TRBV7-9 | CASSAGGSGFYEQYF | TGTGCCAGCAGCGCGGGAGGGAGTGGTTTTTACGAGCAGTACTTC
. | TRBJ2-3 | . | TRBV10-3 | CAIRDPGQSTDTQYF | TGTGCCATCAGAGACCCGGGACAATCCACAGATACGCAGTATTTT
. | TRBJ2-3 | . | TRBV25-1 | CASTPSLPGTDTQYF | TGTGCCAGCACTCCGTCCCTCCCAGGCACAGATACGCAGTATTTT
TRBD2 | TRBJ2-3 | once | TRBV30 | CALRLADNTDTQYF | TGTGCCCTCCGCCTAGCGGATAACACAGATACGCAGTATTTT
. | TRBJ1-2 | . | TRBV28 | CASSFGDNYGYTF | TGTGCCAGCAGTTTCGGGGATAACTATGGCTACACCTTC
TRBD1 | TRBJ1-1 | . | TRBV7-2 | CASSTGGGNTEAFF | TGTGCCAGCAGCACAGGGGGCGGGAACACTGAAGCTTTCTTT
TRBD1 | TRBJ1-5 | . | TRBV19 | CASSKTATGPNQPQHF | TGTGCCAGTAGTAAAACTGCGACAGGGCCCAATCAGCCCCAGCATTTT
. | TRBJ2-2 | once | TRBV7-2 | CASSPRLRGLRNTGELFF | TGTGCCAGCAGTCCTCGTCTGCGAGGCCTCCGAAACACCGGGGAGCTGTTTTTT
TRBD1 | TRBJ2-1 | . | TRBV13 | CASSVDRGQEQFF | TGTGCCAGCAGCGTGGACAGGGGGCAGGAGCAGTTCTTC
. | TRBJ2-7 | . | TRBV11-2 | CASSLSMGARNEQYF | TGTGCCAGCAGCCTGTCTATGGGGGCGCGCAACGAGCAGTACTTC
. | TRBJ1-6 | once | TRBV5-6 | CASSPRRTGDSPLHF | TGTGCCAGCAGCCCTCGGCGGACGGGAGATTCACCCCTCCACTTT
TRBD1 | TRBJ1-2 | . | TRBV2 | CASSGGTGGLGYGYTF | TGTGCCAGCAGCGGAGGGACAGGGGGCCTTGGATATGGCTACACCTTC
TRBD1 | TRBJ1-6 | . | TRBV30 | CAWVDRDNSPLHF | TGTGCCTGGGTGGACAGGGATAATTCACCCCTCCACTTT
TRBD1 | TRBJ1-1 | . | TRBV7-2 | CASSLGDRGGRTEAFF | TGTGCCAGCAGCTTAGGGGACAGGGGTGGAAGAACTGAAGCTTTCTTT
. | TRBJ1-1 | . | TRBV5-6 | CASSPGRTEAFF | TGTGCCAGCAGCCCCGGTCGAACTGAAGCTTTCTTT
TRBD2 | TRBJ2-1 | . | TRBV5-8 | CASSSVTSGGADEQFF | TGTGCCAGCAGCTCCGTGACTAGCGGGGGGGCCGATGAGCAGTTCTTC
TRBD1 | TRBJ2-7 | few | TRBV18 | CASSPPGGQGREQYF | TGTGCCAGCTCACCACCGGGGGGACAGGGGAGAGAGCAGTACTTC
TRBD2 | TRBJ2-1 | . | TRBV24-1 | CATSDFASGGGDEQFF | TGTGCCACCAGTGATTTCGCTAGCGGGGGGGGCGATGAGCAGTTCTTC
TRBD2 | TRBJ2-3 | . | TRBV7-2 | CASSFLAGTFTDTQYF | TGTGCCAGCAGCTTCTTAGCGGGTACTTTCACAGATACGCAGTATTTT
. | TRBJ1-3 | . | TRBV30 | CAWVTGYTGNTIYF | TGTGCCTGGGTTACAGGGTACACTGGAAACACCATATATTTT
TRBD1 | TRBJ2-1 | . | TRBV5-4 | CASSSPQTGDNEQFF | TGTGCCAGCAGCTCCCCCCAAACAGGGGATAATGAGCAGTTCTTC
. | TRBJ2-5 | . | TRBV3-1/TRBV3-2 | CASSQRGGTETQYF | TGTGCCAGCAGCCAAAGGGGGGGTACGGAGACCCAGTACTTC
. | TRBJ1-6 | . | TRBV5-8 | CASSPDRKLGSDSYNSPLHF | TGTGCCAGCAGCCCGGATAGAAAGCTCGGGAGTGATAGCTATAATTCACCCCTCCACTTT
. | TRBJ2-7 | . | TRBV7-9 | CASSLGPGRGPFFEQYF | TGTGCCAGCAGCTTAGGACCCGGGAGGGGGCCTTTCTTCGAGCAGTACTTC
TRBD1 | TRBJ2-5 | . | TRBV29-1 | CSVGQGSPPETQYF | TGCAGCGTCGGACAGGGATCCCCACCAGAGACCCAGTACTTC
TRBD1 | TRBJ2-3 | once | TRBV4-3 | CASSQDAKGAGRIVSTDTQYF | TGCGCCAGCAGCCAAGATGCTAAGGGGGCGGGCAGGATCGTTAGTACAGATACGCAGTATTTT
TRBD1 | TRBJ1-5 | few | TRBV2 | CASSRGQTGNQPQHF | TGTGCCAGCAGTCGGGGGCAGACAGGGAATCAGCCCCAGCATTTT
. | TRBJ2-3 | . | TRBV9 | CASSAQVNTDTQYF | TGTGCCAGCAGCGCCCAGGTGAACACAGATACGCAGTATTTT